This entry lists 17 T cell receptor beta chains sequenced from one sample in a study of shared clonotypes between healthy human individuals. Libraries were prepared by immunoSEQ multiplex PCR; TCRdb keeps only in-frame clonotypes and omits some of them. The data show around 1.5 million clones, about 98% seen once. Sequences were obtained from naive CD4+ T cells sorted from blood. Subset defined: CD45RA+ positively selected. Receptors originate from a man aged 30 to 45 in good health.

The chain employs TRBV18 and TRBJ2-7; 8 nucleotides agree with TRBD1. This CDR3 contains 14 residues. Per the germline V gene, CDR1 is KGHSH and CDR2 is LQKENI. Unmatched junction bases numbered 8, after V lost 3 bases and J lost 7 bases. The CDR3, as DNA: TGTGCCAGCTCACCCTTGGACAGGGTGGGAGAGCAGTACTTC. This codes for CASSPLDRVGEQYF.

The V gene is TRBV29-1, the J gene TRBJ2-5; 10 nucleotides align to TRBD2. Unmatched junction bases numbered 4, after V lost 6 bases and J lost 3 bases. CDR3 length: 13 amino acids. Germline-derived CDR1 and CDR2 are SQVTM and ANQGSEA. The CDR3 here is CSVILAGKETQYF. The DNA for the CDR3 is TGCAGCGTGATACTAGCGGGAAAAGAGACCCAGTACTTC. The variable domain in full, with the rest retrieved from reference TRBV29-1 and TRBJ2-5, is SAVISQKPSRDICQRGTSLTIQCQVDSQVTMMFWYRQQPGQSLTLIATANQGSEATYESGFVIDKFPISRPNLTFSTLTVSNMSPEDSSIYLCSVILAGKETQYFGPGTRLLVL.

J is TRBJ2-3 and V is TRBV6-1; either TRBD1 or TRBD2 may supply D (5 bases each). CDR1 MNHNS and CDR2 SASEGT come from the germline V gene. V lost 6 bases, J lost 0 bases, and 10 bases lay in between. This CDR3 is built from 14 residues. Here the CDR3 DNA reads TGTGCCAGCAGCGGGGCCTCTAGCACAGATACGCAGTATTTT. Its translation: CASSGASSTDTQYF.

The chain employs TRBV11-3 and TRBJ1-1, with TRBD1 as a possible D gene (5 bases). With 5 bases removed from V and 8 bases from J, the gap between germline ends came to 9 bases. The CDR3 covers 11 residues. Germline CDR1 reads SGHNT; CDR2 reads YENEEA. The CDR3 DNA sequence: TGTGCCAGCAGCAAGCAGGGAGAAGCTTTCTTT. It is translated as CASSKQGEAFF.

The CDR3 sequence: CASGSLGTVNTEAFF. CDR3 bases: TGCGCCAGCGGTTCTCTCGGGACGGTGAACACTGAAGCTTTCTTT. The gene calls are TRBV5-1 and TRBJ1-1, with D perhaps TRBD1 (5 bases). Germline V gives CDR1 SGHRS, CDR2 YFSETQ. The CDR3 contains 15 residues. V lost 7 bases to trimming and J lost 0 bases, with 16 bases between them.

This CDR3 reads CASTSLARTDTQYF. CDR3 coding DNA: TGTGCCAGTACTTCCCTAGCGAGAACAGATACGCAGTATTTT. The chain recombines TRBV19 with TRBJ2-3, with D possibly being TRBD2 (6 bases). V lost 7 bases and J lost 3, with 14 bases in between. Germline CDR1 LNHDA, CDR2 SQIVND (reference sequence). There are 14 residues in the CDR3.

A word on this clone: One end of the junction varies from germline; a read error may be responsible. The CDR3 coding sequence is TGTGCCAGCAGCTTAGATGGACAGGGCTTAGGTAAAGATACCCAGTACTTC. This codes for CASSLDGQGLGKDTQYF. This chain connects TRBV11-2 to TRBJ2-5; TRBD1 aligns across 8 bases. Germline lookup yields CDR1 SGHAT and CDR2 FQNNGV. The CDR3 is 17 amino acids.

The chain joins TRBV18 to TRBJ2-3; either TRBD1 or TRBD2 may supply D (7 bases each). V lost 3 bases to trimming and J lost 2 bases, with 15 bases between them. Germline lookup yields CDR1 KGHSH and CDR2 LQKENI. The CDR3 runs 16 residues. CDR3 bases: TGTGCCAGCTCACCCGGCAGGGGGGGATTCACAGATACGCAGTATTTT. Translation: CASSPGRGGFTDTQYF.

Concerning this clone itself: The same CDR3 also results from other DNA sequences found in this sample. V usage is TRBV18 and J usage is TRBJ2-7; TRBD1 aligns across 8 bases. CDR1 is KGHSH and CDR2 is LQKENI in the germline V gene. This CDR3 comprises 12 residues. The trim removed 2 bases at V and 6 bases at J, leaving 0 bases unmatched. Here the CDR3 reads CASSPTGGEQYF. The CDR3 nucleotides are TGTGCCAGCTCACCAACAGGGGGCGAGCAGTACTTC.

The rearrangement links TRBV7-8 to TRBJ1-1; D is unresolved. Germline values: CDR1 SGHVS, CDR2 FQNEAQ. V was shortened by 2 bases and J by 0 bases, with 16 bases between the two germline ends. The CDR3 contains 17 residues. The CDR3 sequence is CASSLRVRNLMNTEAFF. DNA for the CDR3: TGTGCCAGCAGCTTACGGGTACGCAACTTGATGAACACTGAAGCTTTCTTT.

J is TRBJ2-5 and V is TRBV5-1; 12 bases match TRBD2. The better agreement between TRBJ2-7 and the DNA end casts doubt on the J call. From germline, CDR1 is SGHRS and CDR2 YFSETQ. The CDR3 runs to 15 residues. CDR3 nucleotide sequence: TGCGCCAGCAGCTTGGGGACTAGCGGGAACTACGAGCAGTACTTC. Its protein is CASSLGTSGNYEQYF.

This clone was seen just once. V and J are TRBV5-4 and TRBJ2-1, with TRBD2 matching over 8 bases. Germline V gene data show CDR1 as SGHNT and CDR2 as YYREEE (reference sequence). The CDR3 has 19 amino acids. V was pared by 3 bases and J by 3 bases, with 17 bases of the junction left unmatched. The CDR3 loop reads CASSSKSAGATIRYNEQFF. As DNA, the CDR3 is TGTGCCAGCAGCTCCAAATCAGCGGGAGCGACGATTCGCTACAATGAGCAGTTCTTC.

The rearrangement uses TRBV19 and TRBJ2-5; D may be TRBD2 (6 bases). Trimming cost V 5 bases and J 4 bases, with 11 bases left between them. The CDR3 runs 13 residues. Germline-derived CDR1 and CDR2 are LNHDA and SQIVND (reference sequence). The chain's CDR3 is CASSQTRGETQYF. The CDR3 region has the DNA TGTGCCAGTAGTCAGACTAGAGGAGAGACCCAGTACTTC.

The CDR3 region is CASSARLAGSTDTQYF. DNA of the CDR3: TGTGCCAGTAGTGCCCGACTAGCGGGAAGCACAGATACGCAGTATTTT. V and J are TRBV19 and TRBJ2-3; 11 bases fit TRBD2. Germline V CDR1 and CDR2: LNHDA, SQIVND (reference sequence). CDR3 length equals 16 residues. Germline trimming cut 5 bases from V and 0 bases from J; bases unmatched to any gene: 4.

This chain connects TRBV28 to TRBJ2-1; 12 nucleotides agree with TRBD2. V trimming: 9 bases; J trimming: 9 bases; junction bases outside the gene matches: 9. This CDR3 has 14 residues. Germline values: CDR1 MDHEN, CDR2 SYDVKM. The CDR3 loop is CASSTSGSFSEQFF. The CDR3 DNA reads TGTGCCAGTTCGACTAGCGGGAGTTTCAGTGAGCAGTTCTTC.

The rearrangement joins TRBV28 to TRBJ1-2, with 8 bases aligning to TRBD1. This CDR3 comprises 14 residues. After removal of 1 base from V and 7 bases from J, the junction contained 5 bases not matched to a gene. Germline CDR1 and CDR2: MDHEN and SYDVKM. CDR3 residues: CASSLLDRVGGYTF. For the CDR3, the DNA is TGTGCCAGCAGTTTATTGGACAGGGTGGGTGGCTACACCTTC.

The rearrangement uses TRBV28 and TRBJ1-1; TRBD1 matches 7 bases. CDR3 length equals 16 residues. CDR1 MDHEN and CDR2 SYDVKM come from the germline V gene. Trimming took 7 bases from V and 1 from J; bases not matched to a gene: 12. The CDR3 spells CASTSRDRRQNTEAFF. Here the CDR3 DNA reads TGTGCCAGCACTTCCCGGGACAGACGACAGAACACTGAAGCTTTCTTT. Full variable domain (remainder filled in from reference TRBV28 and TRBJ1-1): DVKVTQSSRYLVKRTGEKVFLECVQDMDHENMFWYRQDPGLGLRLIYFSYDVKMKEKGDIPEGYSVSREKKERFSLILESASTNQTSMYLCASTSRDRRQNTEAFFGQGTRLTVV.